The 14 T cell receptor beta chains given below trace back to one sample, sequenced in a study of blood T cell repertoires in COVID-19. TCRdb's table, derived via immunoSEQ multiplex PCR, lists solely in-frame clones and lacks some. The table lists 150,000 to 200,000 clones, about 86% of them singletons. What was sequenced was peripheral blood. These receptors were obtained from a human donor with acute or convalescent COVID-19. The donor label of this sample is uncertain.

The V call is TRBV9, the J call TRBJ2-7; TRBD2 might be the D (7 bases). The V end lost 6 bases, the J end lost 3 bases, and 19 bases lay between the germline ends. The CDR3 spans 15 residues. Germline CDR1 and CDR2: SGDLS and YYNGEE. The CDR3 is CASTRGGGTFYEQYF. CDR3 nucleotides: TGTGCCAGCACCAGAGGGGGGGGGACCTTCTACGAGCAGTACTTC.

V is TRBV28 and J is TRBJ2-1; D is possibly TRBD1 (6 bases). Trimming took 7 bases from V and 6 from J, leaving 16 bases between them. The CDR3 runs to 14 residues. Germline lookup yields CDR1 MDHEN and CDR2 SYDVKM. CDR3 protein: CASIQQGNRNEQFF. The CDR3 DNA follows: TGTGCCAGCATCCAACAGGGTAATCGCAATGAGCAGTTCTTC. The whole variable domain, remainder taken from reference TRBV28 and TRBJ2-1, is DVKVTQSSRYLVKRTGEKVFLECVQDMDHENMFWYRQDPGLGLRLIYFSYDVKMKEKGDIPEGYSVSREKKERFSLILESASTNQTSMYLCASIQQGNRNEQFFGPGTRLTVL.

The chain carries TRBV27 and TRBJ2-1; 7 bases agree with TRBD2. Germline loops: CDR1 MNHEY, CDR2 SMNVEV (reference sequence). This CDR3 has 13 residues. V dropped 8 bases and J dropped 6; count of bases not matched to a gene: 7. CDR3 sequence reads: CASRGRVANEQFF. DNA for the CDR3: TGTGCCAGCCGGGGGAGGGTTGCCAATGAGCAGTTCTTC.

V usage is TRBV30 and J usage is TRBJ1-2; maybe TRBD1 (6 bases). V was cut by 0 bases and J by 1 base, with 9 bases left in between. CDR3 length equals 14 residues. Germline CDR1 reads GTSNPN; CDR2 reads SVGIG (reference sequence). The DNA for the CDR3 is TGTGCCTGGAGTGTACAGGGAGTTAACTATGGCTACACCTTC. It is translated as CAWSVQGVNYGYTF.

This chain links TRBV5-8 with TRBJ2-2; D is ambiguous. The germline gives CDR1 SGHTS, CDR2 YDEGEE. This CDR3 spans 15 amino acids. V lost 6 bases to trimming and J lost 0 bases, with 12 bases between them. CDR3 DNA sequence: TGTGCCAGCATCCTGACAACCTCGAACACCGGGGAGCTGTTTTTT. Its translation is CASILTTSNTGELFF.

This clone came up a few times. This rearrangement joins TRBV5-1 to TRBJ1-4; TRBD1 might be the D (6 bases). V was shortened by 2 bases and J by 8 bases, with 13 bases between the two germline ends. The CDR3 extends over 14 amino acids. Germline V CDR1 and CDR2: SGHRS, YFSETQ. CDR3 protein: CASSLQGVGEKLFF. The CDR3 bases are TGCGCCAGCAGCTTACAGGGTGTTGGAGAAAAACTGTTTTTT.

V is TRBV2 and J is TRBJ2-7, with 11 bases aligning to TRBD1. The trim removed 8 bases at V and 4 bases at J, leaving 7 bases unmatched. The CDR3 is 14 residues long. Looked up from germline, CDR1 is SNHLY and CDR2 is FYNNEI. CDR3 in amino acids: CASLTGTGGYEQYF. For the CDR3, the DNA is TGTGCCAGCCTAACCGGGACAGGGGGTTACGAGCAGTACTTC.

With regard to this clone: This sample includes further DNA sequences coding for the same CDR3. The chain couples TRBV19 to TRBJ2-5; 11 nucleotides match TRBD2. This CDR3 has 15 residues. Trimming took 5 bases from V and 1 from J; bases not matched to a gene: 3. Per the germline V gene, CDR1 is LNHDA and CDR2 is SQIVND (reference sequence). As DNA, the CDR3 is TGTGCCAGTAGTGCCGGACTAGCGGGCCAAGAGACCCAGTACTTC. As protein: CASSAGLAGQETQYF.

The V gene is TRBV5-1, the J gene TRBJ2-5; D uncertain. In germline, CDR1 is SGHRS, CDR2 YFSETQ. The CDR3 loop spans 13 amino acids. The germline V and J ends were trimmed by 5 bases and 1 base, with 9 bases remaining between them. Here the CDR3 DNA reads TGCGCCAGCAGACTCGAACTCCAAGAGACCCAGTACTTC. As protein: CASRLELQETQYF.

V usage is TRBV2 and J usage is TRBJ1-1; TRBD1 matches at 8 bases. Germline V gives CDR1 SNHLY, CDR2 FYNNEI. This CDR3 has 15 amino acids. V dropped 6 bases and J dropped 1; count of bases not matched to a gene: 7. The CDR3 DNA is TGTGCCAGCAGGCAGTCGACAGGGGAGAACACTGAAGCTTTCTTT. Amino acids: CASRQSTGENTEAFF. The full variable domain, in which reference TRBV2 and TRBJ1-1 provide the parts outside the CDR3, is EPEVTQTPSHQVTQMGQEVILRCVPISNHLYFYWYRQILGQKVEFLVSFYNNEISEKSEIFDDQFSVERPDGSNFTLKIRSTKLEDSAMYFCASRQSTGENTEAFFGQGTRLTVV.

V gene TRBV6-7 combines with J gene TRBJ2-7; D is perhaps TRBD1 (6 bases). TRBV6-7 is classed as an ORF, of uncertain function. The CDR3 is 13 residues long. V was clipped by 11 bases and J by 0 bases, with 14 bases between them. CDR3 coding DNA: TGTGCCCCGAGACGGGACAACTCCTACGAGCAGTACTTC. This sequence encodes CAPRRDNSYEQYF.

The rearrangement uses TRBV2 and TRBJ2-1; TRBD2 agrees at 12 bases. Germline CDR1 is SNHLY and CDR2 is FYNNEI. With 3 bases clipped from V and 14 bases from J, the junction kept 8 bases outside the gene matches. The CDR3 has 14 residues. CDR3 DNA: TGTGCCAGCAGTGACTTCCCGGGACTAGCGGGTGAGTTCTTC. As protein: CASSDFPGLAGEFF.

The chain recombines TRBV3-1 (or the pseudogene TRBV3-2) with TRBJ1-2; D is ambiguous. V lost 1 base and J 8 bases, leaving 17 bases between the germline ends. Per the germline V gene, CDR1 is LGHDT and CDR2 is YNNKEL (reference sequence). The CDR3 length is 15 residues. The CDR3 loop is CASSQGGGSFGGYTF. CDR3 nucleotides: TGTGCCAGCAGCCAAGGAGGCGGGAGCTTTGGGGGCTACACCTTC.

A few counts support this clone. CDR3 protein: CAWSVWGTEQYF. CDR3 coding DNA: TGTGCCTGGAGTGTATGGGGGACAGAGCAGTACTTC. This rearrangement joins TRBV30 to TRBJ2-7, with D tentatively TRBD1 (6 bases). The V end was cut by 0 bases, the J end by 7 bases, with 10 bases between. Germline CDR1 and CDR2: GTSNPN and SVGIG (reference sequence). The CDR3 has 12 amino acids.